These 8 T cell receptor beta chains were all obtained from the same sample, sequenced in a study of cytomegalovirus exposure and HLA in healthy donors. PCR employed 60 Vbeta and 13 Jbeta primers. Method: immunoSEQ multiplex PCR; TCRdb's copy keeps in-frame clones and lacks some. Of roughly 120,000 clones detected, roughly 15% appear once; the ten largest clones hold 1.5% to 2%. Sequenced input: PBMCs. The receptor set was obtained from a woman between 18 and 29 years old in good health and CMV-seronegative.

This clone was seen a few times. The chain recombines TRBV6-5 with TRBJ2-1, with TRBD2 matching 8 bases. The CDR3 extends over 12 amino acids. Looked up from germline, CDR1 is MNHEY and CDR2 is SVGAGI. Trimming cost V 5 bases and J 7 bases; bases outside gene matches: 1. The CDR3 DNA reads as TGTGCCAGCAGTGGGACTAGGAATGAGCAGTTCTTC. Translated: CASSGTRNEQFF.

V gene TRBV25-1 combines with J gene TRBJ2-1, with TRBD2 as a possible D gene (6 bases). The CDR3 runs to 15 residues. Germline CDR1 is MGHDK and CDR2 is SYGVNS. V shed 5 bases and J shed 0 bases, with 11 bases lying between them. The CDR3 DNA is TGTGCCAGCAGTTCGACTAGGAGCTCCTACAATGAGCAGTTCTTC. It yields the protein CASSSTRSSYNEQFF.

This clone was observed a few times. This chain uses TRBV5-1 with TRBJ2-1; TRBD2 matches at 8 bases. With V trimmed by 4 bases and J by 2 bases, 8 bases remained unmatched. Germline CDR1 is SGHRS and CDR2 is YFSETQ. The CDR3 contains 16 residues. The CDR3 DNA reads TGCGCCAGCAGCACAATAGCGGGAATCACCTACAATGAGCAGTTCTTC. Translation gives CASSTIAGITYNEQFF.

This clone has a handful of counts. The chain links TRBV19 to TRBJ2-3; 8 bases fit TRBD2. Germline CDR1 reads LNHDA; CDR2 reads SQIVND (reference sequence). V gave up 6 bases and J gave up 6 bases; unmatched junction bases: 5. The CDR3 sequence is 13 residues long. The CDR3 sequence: CASSELADDTQYF. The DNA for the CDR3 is TGTGCCAGTAGCGAACTAGCGGACGATACGCAGTATTTT. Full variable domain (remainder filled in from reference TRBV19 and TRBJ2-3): DGGITQSPKYLFRKEGQNVTLSCEQNLNHDAMYWYRQDPGQGLRLIYYSQIVNDFQKGDIAEGYSVSREKKESFPLTVTSAQKNPTAFYLCASSELADDTQYFGPGTRLTVL.

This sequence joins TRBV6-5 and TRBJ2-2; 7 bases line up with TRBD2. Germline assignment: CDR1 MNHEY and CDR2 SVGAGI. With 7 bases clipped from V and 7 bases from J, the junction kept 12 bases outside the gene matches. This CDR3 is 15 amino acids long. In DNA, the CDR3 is TGTGCCAGCAAGGAGGGAGGGCCATGGGGCGGGGAGCTGTTTTTT. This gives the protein CASKEGGPWGGELFF.

The CDR3 is CASSLNRYGGEETQYF. The CDR3 DNA follows: TGTGCCAGCAGCCTCAACCGATACGGGGGGGAAGAGACCCAGTACTTC. The rearrangement links TRBV7-3 to TRBJ2-5; 8 nucleotides agree with TRBD2. This CDR3 contains 16 residues. The ends lost 5 bases at V and 3 bases at J; junction bases unmatched: 11. The germline gives CDR1 SGHTA, CDR2 FQGTGA.

For the CDR3, the DNA is TGTGCCAGCAGCCCCAGGGCAGTCTCGAACACCGGGGAGCTGTTTTTT. Translating it yields CASSPRAVSNTGELFF. V gene TRBV9 combines with J gene TRBJ2-2; maybe TRBD1 (5 bases). CDR1 is SGDLS and CDR2 is YYNGEE in the germline V gene. The CDR3 length is 16 residues. The ends were cut back, 4 bases at V and 0 bases at J, with 13 bases in the middle.

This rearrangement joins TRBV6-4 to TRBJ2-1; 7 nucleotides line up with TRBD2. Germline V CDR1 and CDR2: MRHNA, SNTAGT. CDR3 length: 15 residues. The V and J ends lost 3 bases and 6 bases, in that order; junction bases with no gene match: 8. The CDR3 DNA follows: TGTGCCAGCAGTGATCGAAGCGGGGAGCCCAATGAGCAGTTCTTC. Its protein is CASSDRSGEPNEQFF.